This is a list of T cell receptor beta chains from one sample in a study of OX40 agonist ivuxolimab in advanced cancers. Measured with immunoSEQ multiplex PCR; TCRdb has only the in-frame clones, and not every one. The sample includes 90,000 to 100,000 clones, roughly 80% seen only once; the top ten take roughly 1.5%. Sequenced material: CD4+ or CD8+ T cells sorted from blood, taken in a trial of the OX40 agonist ivuxolimab. The receptors were gathered from an adult with an advanced solid tumor such as melanoma, head and neck, liver or kidney cancer. CDR3s include the opening cysteine and the closing phenylalanine or tryptophan. A D gene is named only where the DNA matches it firmly. Size values are once, few and many counts, or a class for expanded clones, and some rows have none.

D gene | clone size | J gene | V gene | CDR3 protein | CDR3 DNA
. | . | TRBJ1-1 | TRBV6-6 | CASSYRYSDTEAFF | TGTGCCAGCAGTTACCGCTACTCGGACACTGAAGCTTTCTTT
. | . | TRBJ1-1 | TRBV2 | CATSNLPKAFF | TGTGCCACTTCAAACCTCCCCAAAGCTTTCTTT
TRBD2 | . | TRBJ2-1 | TRBV28 | CASSLLLAGEQFF | TGTGCCAGCAGTTTATTACTAGCGGGTGAGCAGTTCTTC
TRBD1 | . | TRBJ2-4 | TRBV14 | CASSQGDRAFRNIQYF | TGTGCCAGCAGCCAGGGAGACAGGGCGTTTCGGAACATTCAGTACTTC
. | . | TRBJ2-3 | TRBV6-5 | CASSYSRGGDTQYF | TGTGCCAGCAGTTACTCTAGGGGGGGAGATACGCAGTATTTT
TRBD2 | . | TRBJ2-7 | TRBV5-1 | CASRPLGLAGHEQYF | TGCGCCAGCAGACCCTTAGGACTAGCGGGTCACGAGCAGTACTTC
. | few | TRBJ1-2 | TRBV14 | CASSQIGTHYGYTF | TGTGCCAGCAGCCAAATAGGGACACATTATGGCTACACCTTC
. | . | TRBJ2-1 | TRBV18 | CASSPLERAGEQFF | TGTGCCAGCTCACCCCTGGAGAGGGCCGGTGAGCAGTTCTTC
TRBD1 | . | TRBJ2-7 | TRBV5-6 | CASSFRDRGPYEQYF | TGTGCCAGCAGCTTCCGGGACAGGGGCCCCTACGAGCAGTACTTC
. | . | TRBJ2-3 | TRBV11-2 | CASSSPGGQGDTQYF | TGTGCCAGCAGCTCACCCGGGGGGCAAGGAGATACGCAGTATTTT
. | . | TRBJ2-4 | TRBV19 | CASSMKAGRLAKNIQYF | TGTGCCAGTAGTATGAAAGCAGGACGGTTAGCCAAAAACATTCAGTACTTC
TRBD1 | . | TRBJ1-4 | TRBV6-1 | CASSEGRGTVSKRNEKLFF | TGTGCCAGCAGTGAAGGGAGAGGGACAGTAAGTAAGCGGAATGAAAAACTGTTTTTT
. | . | TRBJ2-7 | TRBV18 | CASSPGPGIYEQYF | TGTGCCAGCTCCCCGGGCCCAGGGATATACGAGCAGTACTTC
TRBD1 | . | TRBJ2-1 | TRBV4-3 | CASSQEPRGPYNEQFF | TGCGCCAGCAGCCAAGAACCCAGGGGGCCGTACAATGAGCAGTTCTTC
TRBD1 | . | TRBJ1-1 | TRBV11-2 | CASSLVRGQRMNTEAFF | TGTGCCAGCAGCTTAGTAAGGGGACAGCGTATGAACACTGAAGCTTTCTTT
. | . | TRBJ2-7 | TRBV6-5 | CASSRGAADGQYF | TGTGCCAGCAGTAGAGGGGCCGCGGATGGGCAGTACTTC
TRBD1 | few | TRBJ2-6 | TRBV9 | CASSAGTVLISGANVLTF | TGTGCCAGCAGCGCCGGGACAGTTCTTATCTCTGGGGCCAACGTCCTGACTTTC
. | once | TRBJ2-1 | TRBV29-1 | CSVAPQGTYNEQFF | TGCAGCGTTGCTCCGCAGGGGACCTACAATGAGCAGTTCTTC
. | . | TRBJ2-3 | TRBV20-1 | CSALLGDTQYF | TGCAGTGCTCTCCTAGGAGATACGCAGTATTTT
. | . | TRBJ1-3 | TRBV5-4 | CASSLEGTFSGNTIYF | TGTGCCAGCAGCTTGGAGGGGACCTTCTCTGGAAACACCATATATTTT
TRBD2 | . | TRBJ2-3 | TRBV6-5 | CASRGVGTDTQYF | TGTGCCAGCCGGGGGGTGGGCACAGATACGCAGTATTTT
. | . | TRBJ2-3 | TRBV7-8 | CASSPESSTDTQYF | TGTGCCAGCAGCCCGGAATCTAGCACAGATACGCAGTATTTT
TRBD1 | . | TRBJ1-5 | TRBV19 | CASTGQDYQPQHF | TGTGCCAGTACTGGACAGGATTATCAGCCCCAGCATTTT
. | . | TRBJ2-7 | TRBV7-6 | CASSRGVGYEQYF | TGTGCCAGCAGCCGAGGGGTGGGCTACGAGCAGTACTTC
. | . | TRBJ2-3 | TRBV9 | CASSVVSGFRPDTQYF | TGTGCCAGCAGCGTAGTCTCGGGTTTCCGACCAGATACGCAGTATTTT
. | . | TRBJ2-7 | TRBV6-1 | CASSQGTSSSYEQYF | TGTGCCAGCAGTCAGGGAACTAGCAGCTCCTACGAGCAGTACTTC